One sample yielded the 19 T cell receptor beta chains listed below, sequenced in a study of CD4 T cells in relation to SARS-CoV-2 and coronaviruses. The antigens these receptors bind are not known. The repertoire was sequenced with immunoSEQ multiplex PCR; TCRdb's copy has only in-frame clones and lacks some. The sample comprises 30,000 to 45,000 clones, approximately 83% of which are singletons, and more than 6% rests with the top ten. Sequencing was carried out using naive CD4+ T cells from PBMCs, cultured in vitro. Subset specified: naive CD4+ T cells isolated by negative enrichment. These receptors were obtained from an adult with COVID-19.

The chain combines TRBV28 with TRBJ2-3; TRBD2 matches at 9 bases. The V gene's germline CDR1 is MDHEN and CDR2 SYDVKM. The CDR3 totals 15 residues. J lost 5 bases, V lost 3 bases, and 6 bases had no gene match. The CDR3 DNA reads TGTGCCAGCAGTTTCGGGGCACTAGCGGGAGATACGCAGTATTTT. Residues: CASSFGALAGDTQYF.

This chain uses TRBV5-4 with TRBJ1-1; D remains unclear. Germline CDR1 reads SGHNT; CDR2 reads YYREEE (reference sequence). The CDR3 has 14 amino acids. Trimming took 4 bases from V and 8 from J, leaving 18 bases between them. In nucleotides, the CDR3 is TGTGCCAGCAGCCCTACAGTGGCCATTGAAGAAGCTTTCTTT. Protein sequence: CASSPTVAIEEAFF.

The chain joins TRBV12-3 or TRBV12-4 to TRBJ2-2; D possibly corresponds to TRBD1 (6 bases). V lost 8 bases and J lost 6, with 10 bases in between. This CDR3 is 12 amino acids long. CDR3 in amino acids: CASLEGAGELFF. The CDR3 nucleotides are TGTGCCAGCTTAGAGGGGGCCGGGGAGCTGTTTTTT.

This clone was counted once. This chain links TRBV9 with TRBJ1-1; TRBD1 might be the D (5 bases). This CDR3 region has 14 residues. Germline loops: CDR1 SGDLS, CDR2 YYNGEE. Trimming took off 4 bases at V and 1 base at J, with 11 bases between the two ends. The CDR3 protein is CASSSPGANTEAFF. CDR3 DNA sequence: TGTGCCAGCAGCTCCCCCGGGGCGAACACTGAAGCTTTCTTT.

The chain joins TRBV19 to TRBJ2-1, with 10 bases aligning to TRBD2. V lost 4 bases to trimming and J lost 2 bases; unmatched junction nucleotides: 11. The CDR3 loop spans 18 amino acids. Germline assignment: CDR1 LNHDA and CDR2 SQIVND (reference sequence). The CDR3: CASSTSLTSGKTYNEQFF. DNA of the CDR3: TGTGCCAGTAGTACCTCTTTAACTAGCGGGAAGACCTACAATGAGCAGTTCTTC.

The chain employs TRBV19 and TRBJ1-5, with 9 nucleotides matching TRBD1. The V segment lost 4 bases and the J segment 4 bases; nucleotides outside the gene matches: 5. The CDR3 is 15 residues long. The germline gives CDR1 LNHDA, CDR2 SQIVND (reference sequence). The CDR3: CASSTRQGVNQPQHF. CDR3 nucleotide sequence: TGTGCCAGTAGTACACGACAGGGGGTGAATCAGCCCCAGCATTTT.

This clone was counted only a few times. The chain has TRBV30 and TRBJ1-4; D may be TRBD1 (6 bases). The CDR3 loop spans 14 amino acids. V shed 0 bases and J shed 5 bases, with 10 bases lying between them. Germline loops: CDR1 GTSNPN, CDR2 SVGIG (reference sequence). In DNA, the CDR3 is TGTGCCTGGAGTGTGAGAGGGGGGAATGAAAAACTGTTTTTT. It codes for CAWSVRGGNEKLFF.

The chain joins TRBV24-1 to TRBJ1-2; D is unclear. Trimming pared 2 bases from V and 0 bases from J, leaving 6 bases between. Germline values: CDR1 KGHDR, CDR2 SFDVKD. This CDR3 is 14 amino acids long. DNA for the CDR3: TGTGCCACCAGTGATTCGCGAGCTAACTATGGCTACACCTTC. It encodes CATSDSRANYGYTF.

For this clone: The same CDR3 is also encoded by other DNA sequences in this sample. The rearrangement links TRBV27 to TRBJ2-1; TRBD2 aligns across 9 bases. V gave up 3 bases and J gave up 3 bases; unmatched junction bases: 0. The CDR3 covers 14 residues. CDR1 MNHEY and CDR2 SMNVEV come from the germline V gene (reference sequence). The CDR3, as DNA: TGTGCCAGCAGTTTTAGCGGGAGCTACAATGAGCAGTTCTTC. Translation gives CASSFSGSYNEQFF.

V gene TRBV25-1 combines with J gene TRBJ2-1; 12 nucleotides agree with TRBD2. Germline loops: CDR1 MGHDK, CDR2 SYGVNS. Trimming removed 4 bases from V and 7 bases from J; junction bases left unmatched: 11. CDR3 length: 17 amino acids. The CDR3 sequence: CASSVASGRAGQNEQFF. Here the CDR3 DNA reads TGTGCCAGCAGTGTAGCTAGCGGGAGGGCCGGTCAAAATGAGCAGTTCTTC.

The chain combines TRBV19 with TRBJ1-5; D gene unclear. This CDR3 has 14 residues. The germline V and J ends were trimmed by 1 base and 9 bases, with 13 bases remaining between them. The germline gives CDR1 LNHDA, CDR2 SQIVND (reference sequence). As DNA, the CDR3 is TGTGCCAGTAGTATAGTAGGAGGAACCCGGCCCCAGCATTTT. Translation gives CASSIVGGTRPQHF.

V is TRBV11-2 and J is TRBJ2-1; the D is unclear. Germline lookup yields CDR1 SGHAT and CDR2 FQNNGV. The CDR3 extends over 12 amino acids. Trimming cost V 0 bases and J 7 bases, with 4 bases left between them. The CDR3 nucleotides read TGTGCCAGCAGCTTAGAGGGGAATGAGCAGTTCTTC. Its protein product is CASSLEGNEQFF.

The V gene is TRBV5-1, the J gene TRBJ1-5, with no clear D. Germline V lookup: CDR1 SGHRS, CDR2 YFSETQ. There are 13 residues in the CDR3. V lost 0 bases to trimming and J lost 4 bases, with 5 bases between them. CDR3: CASSLGQNQPQHF. CDR3 bases: TGCGCCAGCAGCTTGGGTCAGAATCAGCCCCAGCATTTT. Full variable domain (missing parts from reference TRBV5-1 and TRBJ1-5): KAGVTQTPRYLIKTRGQQVTLSCSPISGHRSVSWYQQTPGQGLQFLFEYFSETQRNKGNFPGRFSGRQFSNSRSEMNVSTLELGDSALYLCASSLGQNQPQHFGDGTRLSIL.

V usage is TRBV11-2 and J usage is TRBJ2-3, with no clear D. CDR3 size: 13 residues. Trimming shortened V by 5 bases and J by 5 bases, and 11 bases separated the two germline ends. Germline V gene data show CDR1 as SGHAT and CDR2 as FQNNGV. As DNA, the CDR3 is TGTGCCAGCAGCGTCGATGACCAAGATACGCAGTATTTT. It specifies CASSVDDQDTQYF.

The chain is built from TRBV4-1 and TRBJ2-5, with 7 bases fitting TRBD2. J lost 5 bases, V lost 2 bases, and 2 bases had no gene match. This CDR3 region has 13 residues. The germline V gene has CDR1 MGHRA and CDR2 YSYEKL. DNA of the CDR3: TGCGCCAGCAGCCAATTAGCGGGTGAGACCCAGTACTTC. The encoded protein is CASSQLAGETQYF.

This clone was counted between two and nine times. V usage is TRBV2 and J usage is TRBJ1-2; perhaps TRBD1 as D (6 bases). Trimming cost V 10 bases and J 5 bases, with 14 bases left between them. In germline, CDR1 is SNHLY, CDR2 FYNNEI. This CDR3 is 12 amino acids long. This CDR3 is CATSGVHYGYTF. CDR3 bases: TGTGCCACTTCAGGGGTTCATTATGGCTACACCTTC.

This chain joins TRBV19 and TRBJ1-4, with D tentatively TRBD1 (6 bases). Trimming cost V 7 bases and J 4 bases, with 16 bases left between them. The CDR3 loop spans 15 amino acids. Germline CDR1 reads LNHDA; CDR2 reads SQIVND (reference sequence). CDR3 protein: CASTRSGALNEKLFF. The CDR3 region has the DNA TGTGCCAGTACCCGGTCGGGGGCCCTTAATGAAAAACTGTTTTTT.

The chain combines TRBV28 with TRBJ1-6; D perhaps matches TRBD1 (5 bases). CDR1 and CDR2 from the germline V gene are MDHEN and SYDVKM. The V gene lost 6 bases and the J gene lost 3 bases, with 15 bases spanning the gap. CDR3 length: 16 residues. The CDR3 protein is CASSSGLRYYNSPLHF. In DNA, the CDR3 is TGTGCCAGCAGCTCAGGGCTACGATACTATAATTCACCCCTCCACTTT.

The chain is built from TRBV13 and TRBJ1-6; 10 positions agree with TRBD1. Germline CDR1 reads PRHDT; CDR2 reads FYEKMQ (reference sequence). CDR3 size: 18 residues. V shed 5 bases, J shed 0 bases, and the junction held 7 bases outside the gene matches. The CDR3 is CASSPRQGASSYNSPLHF. In nucleotides, the CDR3 is TGTGCCAGCAGCCCCAGACAGGGGGCCAGCTCCTATAATTCACCCCTCCACTTT.